The clone carrying this T cell receptor beta chain appeared many times. As yet, its antigen is unknown. Original processing notes: From around 20,000 to 690,000 TCRs were found per sample, with a median of about 100,000. One entry per CDR3 protein, called by TCRdb with MiXCR from the RACE reads. TCRdb assigned the V and J calls; the authors' analysis was not used. The repertoire holds around 75,000 distinct CDR3 sequences, with approximately 10% as singletons. Time point: patch test 2, 6 weeks after DPC sensitization. Treatment denoted: therapeutic diphenylcyclopropenone sensitization with weekly scalp DPC. This record comes from a study of human T cells and chemical hapten exposure. V dropped 5 bases and J dropped 5 bases, with 9 bases sitting between them. The CDR3 is made up of 11 amino acids. Per germline, CDR1 DFQATT and CDR2 SNEGSKA (reference sequence). Overall study results and limits: Correlating positively with patch test score were the PT1 expanded TCR counts.

V is TRBV20-1 and J is TRBJ2-5; D not resolved. The clonotype comes from a woman aged 45 to 65 with alopecia areata. Some clones in this sample may be carry-over from other donors' samples. Sequenced material: whole blood, taken in connection with sensitization to the hapten diphenylcyclopropenone (DPC). DNA of the CDR3: TGCAGTGCTTTCTGGGTGGAGACCCAGTACTTC. Translation gives CSAFWVETQYF.